These T cell receptor beta chains were read from a single sample in a study of blood T cell repertoires in COVID-19. Assay: immunoSEQ multiplex PCR; the TCRdb copy retains only in-frame clones and omits some. The sample includes about 100,000 clones, about 86% of them seen just once. Sequencing input: peripheral blood. The receptors derive from a woman older than 75 with active or convalescent COVID-19. CDR3s include the opening cysteine and the closing phenylalanine or tryptophan. A D gene is named only where the DNA matches it firmly. A clone size is listed for some rows: how often the clone was seen (once, few, many), or a class if it is expanded.

v_call,d_call,clone_size,j_call,cdr3_aa,cdr3_nt
TRBV5-1,.,.,TRBJ2-7,CASSLVGLSSYEQYF,TGCGCCAGCAGCTTGGTAGGACTCTCTTCCTACGAGCAGTACTTC
TRBV4-1,.,once,TRBJ1-5,CASSQEEGRSQPQHF,TGCGCCAGCAGCCAAGAGGAGGGACGGAGTCAGCCCCAGCATTTT
TRBV18,TRBD1,.,TRBJ1-2,CASSRTGSYGYTF,TGTGCCAGCTCCCGGACAGGCAGCTATGGCTACACCTTC
TRBV29-1,.,.,TRBJ2-3,CSVVRGPDTQYF,TGCAGCGTTGTAAGGGGCCCGGATACGCAGTATTTT
TRBV21-1,.,.,TRBJ2-7,CASSRGQVPYEQYF,TGTGCCAGCAGCAGAGGACAGGTTCCCTACGAGCAGTACTTC
TRBV9,.,.,TRBJ1-3,CASSNRDFPGNTIYF,TGTGCCAGCAGCAACAGGGATTTTCCCGGAAACACCATATATTTT
TRBV30,TRBD1,.,TRBJ1-1,CASVPRDRVGEAFF,TGTGCCTCAGTCCCCCGGGACAGGGTAGGCGAAGCTTTCTTT
TRBV5-4,.,.,TRBJ1-5,CASSLAADSNQPQHF,TGTGCCAGCAGCTTGGCCGCGGATAGCAATCAGCCCCAGCATTTT
TRBV5-5,.,.,TRBJ2-7,CASSLVVQGNYEQYF,TGTGCCAGCAGCTTGGTCGTACAGGGAAACTACGAGCAGTACTTC
TRBV5-4,.,.,TRBJ1-5,CASSLGGAYQPQHF,TGTGCCAGCAGCTTAGGCGGAGCTTATCAGCCCCAGCATTTT
TRBV19,TRBD1,.,TRBJ1-5,CASSTRSGTGNQPQHF,TGTGCCAGTAGTACCCGATCCGGGACAGGAAACCAGCCCCAGCATTTT
TRBV7-3,TRBD2,.,TRBJ2-7,CASSFGGRKPYEQYF,TGTGCCAGCAGCTTTGGCGGGAGAAAACCTTACGAGCAGTACTTC
TRBV7-3,TRBD1,once,TRBJ2-7,CASSLAGGSTYEQYF,TGTGCCAGCAGCTTAGCAGGGGGCTCAACCTACGAGCAGTACTTC
TRBV5-3,TRBD1,.,TRBJ1-3,CARSFVTGALGTIYF,TGTGCCAGAAGCTTCGTCACAGGGGCCCTCGGCACCATATATTTT
TRBV28,TRBD1,.,TRBJ2-1,CASRRGGDVEQFF,TGTGCCAGCAGAAGAGGGGGCGACGTTGAGCAGTTCTTC
TRBV7-2,.,.,TRBJ1-2,CASSPAEGTYGYTF,TGTGCCAGCAGCCCCGCGGAGGGGACGTATGGCTACACCTTC
TRBV19,.,.,TRBJ2-7,CASSIEGVYEQYF,TGTGCCAGTAGTATAGAGGGCGTCTACGAGCAGTACTTC
TRBV10-3,TRBD1,.,TRBJ2-2,CATIGTGEDTGELFF,TGTGCCACCATCGGGACAGGGGAAGACACCGGGGAGCTGTTTTTT
TRBV9,.,.,TRBJ1-5,CASSGGIHGQPQHF,TGTGCCAGCAGCGGCGGGATTCATGGTCAGCCCCAGCATTTT
TRBV29-1,.,few,TRBJ1-2,CSVERGGRGPNYGYTF,TGCAGCGTTGAACGAGGTGGTAGGGGCCCTAACTATGGCTACACCTTC
TRBV24-1,TRBD1,.,TRBJ1-1,CATGTGSGTEAFF,TGTGCCACCGGGACAGGGTCGGGCACTGAAGCTTTCTTT
TRBV25-1,.,few,TRBJ2-7,CASSEYKGGNEQYF,TGTGCCAGCAGTGAATATAAAGGGGGAAACGAGCAGTACTTC
TRBV9,TRBD1,.,TRBJ1-1,CASSSRDSIEAFF,TGTGCCAGCAGCTCGAGGGACAGTATTGAAGCTTTCTTT